The 9 T cell receptor beta chains in this list originate from one sample, sequenced in a study of identifying expanded T cells in peripheral blood. Repertoires were generated with immunoSEQ multiplex PCR, while TCRdb's copy carries only in-frame clones and drops some. The repertoire holds tens of thousands of clones, with 70% to 90% as singletons. Material: blood. The receptors shown here come from a person aged 18 to 69 in good health.

The V and J genes are TRBV5-6 and TRBJ2-1; TRBD2 aligns across 13 bases. CDR1 is SGHDT, CDR2 YYEEEE, per germline. Trimming removed 4 bases from V and 3 bases from J; junction bases left unmatched: 4. The CDR3 length is 16 residues. In nucleotides, the CDR3 is TGTGCCAGCAGCCTGGGACTAGCGGGGATCTACAATGAGCAGTTCTTC. Amino acid sequence: CASSLGLAGIYNEQFF.

The chain combines TRBV11-2 with TRBJ1-4; D unclear. The CDR3 spans 17 residues. The germline gives CDR1 SGHAT, CDR2 FQNNGV. V was cut by 6 bases and J by 5 bases, with 22 bases left in between. CDR3: CASSPGRPSALNEKLFF. The CDR3 bases are TGTGCCAGCAGTCCCGGGAGACCCTCCGCGCTAAATGAAAAACTGTTTTTT.

This chain joins TRBV30 and TRBJ2-4; D is unresolved. There are 16 residues in the CDR3. Germline V gene sequence: CDR1 GTSNPN, CDR2 SVGIG (reference sequence). The germline V and J ends were trimmed by 3 bases and 0 bases, with 15 bases remaining between them. The CDR3 protein is CAWSLPPGLAKNIQYF. The CDR3 DNA is TGTGCCTGGAGCCTACCCCCGGGCCTAGCCAAAAACATTCAGTACTTC.

The chain is built from TRBV5-1 and TRBJ1-6; 9 positions agree with TRBD1. Germline CDR1 and CDR2: SGHRS and YFSETQ. This CDR3 is built from 16 residues. With V trimmed by 0 bases and J by 7 bases, 5 bases remained unmatched. The CDR3 DNA is TGCGCCAGCAGCTTGGGAGGGACAGGGTGGAATTCACCCCTCCACTTT. This translates into CASSLGGTGWNSPLHF.

This sequence joins TRBV7-9 and TRBJ2-3, with D possibly TRBD2 on 5 matching bases. There are 19 residues in the CDR3. Germline CDR1 SEHNR, CDR2 FQNEAQ (reference sequence). Trimming left V 0 bases short and J 6 bases short, with 25 bases between. CDR3 coding DNA: TGTGCCAGCAGCTTAGCCACAGCATATGTGACGGGGTTAGGGGATACGCAGTATTTT. Its protein is CASSLATAYVTGLGDTQYF.

The sample holds one count of this clone. The chain links TRBV7-8 to TRBJ1-1; possibly TRBD1 for D (5 bases). Germline V lookup: CDR1 SGHVS, CDR2 FQNEAQ. The ends were cut back, 3 bases at V and 3 bases at J, with 11 bases in the middle. This CDR3 is 14 amino acids long. The CDR3 here is CASSFQGGYTEAFF. CDR3 nucleotide sequence: TGTGCCAGCAGCTTTCAGGGAGGGTACACTGAAGCTTTCTTT. The whole variable domain, filled in from reference TRBV7-8 and TRBJ1-1, reads GAGVSQSPRYKVAKRGQDVALRCDPISGHVSLFWYQQALGQGPEFLTYFQNEAQLDKSGLPSDRFFAERPEGSVSTLKIQRTQQEDSAVYLCASSFQGGYTEAFFGQGTRLTVV.

This chain uses TRBV5-8 with TRBJ2-7; possible D gene TRBD1, 6 bases. V shed 4 bases and J shed 2 bases, with 25 bases lying between them. Germline V gene data show CDR1 as SGHTS and CDR2 as YDEGEE. CDR3 length: 18 residues. The CDR3 coding sequence is TGTGCCAGCAGCCCCACAGGGACCCTCTCCGCACGAACCTACGAGCAGTACTTC. Encoded protein: CASSPTGTLSARTYEQYF.

The genes are TRBV4-3 and TRBJ2-3; D is unresolved. The germline V gene encodes CDR1 LGHNA and CDR2 YSLEER. V lost 1 base and J lost 4, with 12 bases in between. This CDR3 has 15 amino acids. The CDR3 DNA sequence: TGCGCCAGCAGCCAAGGATATGGGGTTTCAGATACGCAGTATTTT. It translates to CASSQGYGVSDTQYF.

The chain joins TRBV7-9 to TRBJ1-3; D unresolved. This CDR3 comprises 14 residues. Per the germline V gene, CDR1 is SEHNR and CDR2 is FQNEAQ (reference sequence). V was shortened by 3 bases and J by 4 bases, with 10 bases between the two germline ends. The CDR3 DNA reads TGTGCCAGCAGCTTTGATCACGCCGGAAACACCATATATTTT. It translates to CASSFDHAGNTIYF.